Detailed here is one T cell receptor (beta chain). V was pared by 4 bases and J by 6 bases, with 10 bases of the junction left unmatched. CDR1 and CDR2 (germline): SGHRS, YFSETQ. The CDR3 spans 15 residues. The source of the sample is a study of control samples from healthy donors and cancer patients. Using immunoSEQ multiplex PCR, the repertoire was profiled, and TCRdb retains in-frame clones only, with some absent. The table has more than 95,000 clones, roughly 84% seen once. This clonotype originated in a young man in good health. V is TRBV5-1 and J is TRBJ1-5, with 7 nucleotides matching TRBD1. Material for sequencing was blood. The CDR3 sequence: CASSEGTDRGQPQHF. Here the CDR3 DNA reads TGCGCCAGCAGCGAAGGGACAGATCGGGGTCAGCCCCAGCATTTT.